This T cell receptor (beta chain) appears in the sequencing data of a study of shared clonotypes between healthy human individuals. This CDR3 has 15 amino acids. Germline V gene data show CDR1 as SGHRS and CDR2 as YFSETQ. Trimming stripped 1 base from V and 5 bases from J, with 15 bases between. Concerning this clone: The antigen remains undetermined.

The data were produced by immunoSEQ multiplex PCR, yet TCRdb's version contains in-frame clones alone and is incomplete. The table has 700,000 or so clones, about two thirds seen once. Whole-study results and caveats: Across subsets, estimated richness was generally greater for naive than for memory populations.

Into CD45RA+ naive and CD45RA-negative memory subsets, the CD4+ cells were split. This sequence was found in a woman aged 25-40 years in good health. The chain is built from TRBV5-1 and TRBJ2-5; no firm D call. The material sequenced was memory CD4+ T cells sorted from blood. The subset denotes: CD45RA-negative fraction. The CDR3 is CASSLFGQAAETQYF. The CDR3 region has the DNA TGCGCCAGCAGCTTGTTTGGTCAGGCGGCGGAGACCCAGTACTTC.